These 21 T cell receptor beta chains were sequenced from one sample in a study of shared clonotypes between healthy human individuals. Naive CD8 isolation took CD45RO-negative cells positively selected for CCR7 and excluded terminally differentiated effector memory CD45RA+ cells. Here immunoSEQ multiplex PCR was the method, and the copy in TCRdb shows in-frame clones only, minus some. The data show around 2,000,000 clones, approximately 95% seen once. Sequencing was performed on naive CD8+ T cells sorted from blood. All receptors derive from a man between 18 and 29 years old in good health.

The rearrangement joins TRBV7-9 to TRBJ2-7, with 11 bases matching TRBD1. V shed 1 base, J shed 6 bases, and the junction held 8 bases outside the gene matches. The CDR3 extends over 16 amino acids. Germline V CDR1 and CDR2: SEHNR, FQNEAQ (reference sequence). The CDR3 is CASSLESGQGVGEQYF. In nucleotides, the CDR3 is TGTGCCAGCAGCTTAGAATCGGGACAGGGGGTCGGCGAGCAGTACTTC.

The table lists this clone with a count of one. For the CDR3, the DNA is TGTGCCAGCAGTGAATTCGTTGCTGACAATGAGCAGTTCTTC. It is translated as CASSEFVADNEQFF. This sequence joins TRBV6-1 and TRBJ2-1, with D unclear. The V end was cut by 2 bases, the J end by 5 bases, with 10 bases between. Germline loops: CDR1 MNHNS, CDR2 SASEGT. This CDR3 has 14 residues.

The chain carries TRBV7-9 and TRBJ2-1, with TRBD2 as a possible D gene (5 bases). Trimming left V 5 bases short and J 4 bases short, with 18 bases between. The CDR3 covers 16 residues. Germline V gene lookup returns CDR1 SEHNR and CDR2 FQNEAQ (reference sequence). The CDR3 reads CASSQNGIEFYNEQFF. CDR3 bases: TGTGCCAGCAGCCAGAACGGGATCGAGTTTTACAATGAGCAGTTCTTC.

This clone was recorded only once. The V call is TRBV6-4, the J call TRBJ1-3; no clear D gene. V was shortened by 3 bases and J by 0 bases, with 12 bases between the two germline ends. Per germline, CDR1 MRHNA and CDR2 SNTAGT. CDR3 length: 16 residues. CDR3 in amino acids: CASSEFDGCSGNTIYF. CDR3 in DNA: TGTGCCAGCAGTGAGTTCGACGGCTGCTCTGGAAACACCATATATTTT.

The chain is built from TRBV27 and TRBJ2-7; D assignment may be TRBD1 or TRBD2 (6 bases each). CDR1 MNHEY and CDR2 SMNVEV come from the germline V gene (reference sequence). The CDR3 consists of 16 residues. The V end lost 3 bases, the J end lost 0 bases, and 15 bases lay between the germline ends. The CDR3 sequence is CASSFSSGAVSYEQYF. CDR3 DNA sequence: TGTGCCAGCAGTTTTTCATCGGGGGCCGTCTCCTACGAGCAGTACTTC.

The chain links TRBV6-5 to TRBJ2-7; TRBD2 agrees at 7 bases. J was trimmed by 3 bases and V by 5 bases; bases with no gene match: 7. The CDR3 is 14 amino acids. CDR1 is MNHEY and CDR2 is SVGAGI in the germline V gene. CDR3 bases: TGTGCCAGCAGTCTTGGGGACTACCTCTACGAGCAGTACTTC. Translation gives CASSLGDYLYEQYF.

CDR3 DNA sequence: TGTGCCAGCCGGGGCGGAGGTAATCAGCCCCAGCATTTT. Protein product: CASRGGGNQPQHF. This chain connects TRBV28 to TRBJ1-5; a possible D gene is TRBD1 (5 bases). Germline lookup yields CDR1 MDHEN and CDR2 SYDVKM. The CDR3 totals 13 residues. V was pared by 8 bases and J by 4 bases, with 12 bases between.

The V gene is TRBV7-9, the J gene TRBJ2-5; 11 bases agree with TRBD1. The junction had 6 bases not matched to a gene; V was cut back by 5 bases and J by 4 bases. The CDR3 covers 15 residues. Germline V lookup: CDR1 SEHNR, CDR2 FQNEAQ (reference sequence). The CDR3 sequence: CASSGRDRGRETQYF. Here the CDR3 DNA reads TGTGCCAGCAGCGGAAGGGACAGGGGGAGAGAGACCCAGTACTTC.

The chain joins TRBV7-9 to TRBJ2-3; 9 bases are shared with TRBD2. V shed 5 bases, J shed 4 bases, and the junction held 13 bases outside the gene matches. This CDR3 spans 17 amino acids. The V gene's germline CDR1 is SEHNR and CDR2 FQNEAQ (reference sequence). The chain's CDR3 is CASSDVIAGEGADTQYF. The CDR3 nucleotides read TGTGCCAGCAGCGACGTTATAGCGGGGGAGGGCGCAGATACGCAGTATTTT.

The V call is TRBV27, the J call TRBJ2-2; the D gene is possibly TRBD1 (5 bases). V gave up 6 bases and J gave up 5 bases, with 10 bases separating them. Germline V gene sequence: CDR1 MNHEY, CDR2 SMNVEV (reference sequence). The CDR3 runs 13 residues. Written as DNA, the CDR3 is TGTGCCAGCAGCATACAGGTGACCGGGGAGCTGTTTTTT. Amino acid sequence: CASSIQVTGELFF.

A word on this clone: This sample includes further DNA sequences coding for the same CDR3. The V gene is TRBV27, the J gene TRBJ2-7; D not resolved. CDR3 size: 13 residues. Per germline, CDR1 MNHEY and CDR2 SMNVEV (reference sequence). V was shortened by 6 bases and J by 3 bases, with 12 bases between the two germline ends. This CDR3 reads CASSRDSYYEQYF. For the CDR3, the DNA is TGTGCCAGCAGCCGAGACTCGTACTACGAGCAGTACTTC.

J is TRBJ2-7 and V is TRBV5-1; tentative D call: TRBD2 (5 bases). The germline V and J ends were trimmed by 0 bases and 5 bases, with 9 bases remaining between them. The CDR3 covers 13 residues. Germline-derived CDR1 and CDR2 are SGHRS and YFSETQ. The CDR3 is CASSLGGYDEQYF. For the CDR3, the DNA is TGCGCCAGCAGCTTGGGAGGGTACGACGAGCAGTACTTC.

The chain uses TRBV6-1 and TRBJ2-7; D is ambiguous. Trimming took off 5 bases at V and 4 bases at J, with 6 bases between the two ends. CDR1 is MNHNS and CDR2 is SASEGT in the germline V gene. The CDR3 is 11 amino acids. CDR3 coding DNA: TGTGCCAGCAGTTTATTTTACGAGCAGTACTTC. Translation: CASSLFYEQYF.

V is TRBV4-3 and J is TRBJ1-2, with D perhaps matching TRBD1 (5 bases). The CDR3 runs 14 residues. Germline V gene lookup returns CDR1 LGHNA and CDR2 YSLEER. V lost 1 base and J 6 bases, leaving 12 bases between the germline ends. The CDR3 is CASSQVLGEHGYTF. For the CDR3, the DNA is TGCGCCAGCAGCCAAGTCCTGGGGGAACATGGCTACACCTTC.

Worth noting for this clone: This sample also contains other DNA sequences that code for the same CDR3. This rearrangement joins TRBV11-3 to TRBJ2-5; TRBD1 matches at 7 bases. The CDR3 extends over 13 amino acids. The V and J ends lost 4 bases and 5 bases, in that order; junction bases with no gene match: 4. Germline V gene lookup returns CDR1 SGHNT and CDR2 YENEEA. This chain's CDR3 is CASSSGTAETQYF. CDR3 bases: TGTGCCAGCAGCTCCGGGACAGCCGAGACCCAGTACTTC. The whole variable domain, remainder taken from reference TRBV11-3 and TRBJ2-5, is EAGVVQSPRYKIIEKKQPVAFWCNPISGHNTLYWYLQNLGQGPELLIRYENEEAVDDSQLPKDRFSAERLKGVDSTLKIQPAELGDSAVYLCASSSGTAETQYFGPGTRLLVL.

This chain connects TRBV27 to TRBJ1-1; D gene ambiguous. The CDR3 sequence is 14 residues long. CDR1 MNHEY and CDR2 SMNVEV come from the germline V gene (reference sequence). V lost 5 bases to trimming and J lost 1 base, with 11 bases between them. CDR3 nucleotide sequence: TGTGCCAGCAGTCCACGGATTGGGAACACTGAAGCTTTCTTT. Protein product: CASSPRIGNTEAFF.

The J gene is TRBJ2-7, the V gene TRBV13; 12 positions agree with TRBD2. The V gene's germline CDR1 is PRHDT and CDR2 FYEKMQ (reference sequence). Losses at the gene ends were 1 base for V and 6 bases for J; bases not matched to a gene: 10. The length of the CDR3 is 17 residues. CDR3 coding DNA: TGTGCCAGCAGCTTAGACGCGGGACTAGCGGGCCGCCGCGAGCAGTACTTC. Encoded protein: CASSLDAGLAGRREQYF.

This chain connects TRBV2 to TRBJ2-4, with 10 nucleotides matching TRBD2. The CDR3 length is 16 residues. Looked up from germline, CDR1 is SNHLY and CDR2 is FYNNEI. V lost 5 bases, J lost 5 bases, and 9 bases stayed unmatched. The DNA for the CDR3 is TGTGCCAGCAGTAGTCCAGCGGGGGGGCCGGAAAACATTCAGTACTTC. Encoded protein: CASSSPAGGPENIQYF.

The chain carries TRBV2 and TRBJ1-2; no firm D call. Germline CDR1 SNHLY, CDR2 FYNNEI. The ends were cut back, 0 bases at V and 0 bases at J, with 14 bases in the middle. The CDR3 runs 17 residues. The CDR3, as DNA: TGTGCCAGCAGTGAAGCCCCGCTTGGTGAGCCTAACTATGGCTACACCTTC. It is translated as CASSEAPLGEPNYGYTF.

The chain uses TRBV5-1 and TRBJ1-1, with D possibly being TRBD1 (5 bases). The germline V gene has CDR1 SGHRS and CDR2 YFSETQ. V was pared by 2 bases and J by 0 bases, with 17 bases between. There are 17 residues in the CDR3. The CDR3 DNA follows: TGCGCCAGCAGCTTCACCCCGACAGCTTACATGAACACTGAAGCTTTCTTT. Protein product: CASSFTPTAYMNTEAFF.

This clone has only one observation. V gene TRBV6-5 combines with J gene TRBJ2-1; 7 nucleotides line up with TRBD1. In germline, CDR1 is MNHEY, CDR2 SVGAGI. J was trimmed by 4 bases and V by 5 bases; bases with no gene match: 8. The CDR3 runs to 15 residues. The CDR3 region is CASSPDRVGYNEQFF. The CDR3 coding sequence is TGTGCCAGCAGTCCCGACAGGGTTGGTTACAATGAGCAGTTCTTC.